This T cell receptor (beta chain) was identified during a study of shared clonotypes between healthy human individuals. Sequenced by immunoSEQ multiplex PCR; TCRdb stores in-frame clones only, minus some. The table lists about 480,000 clones, almost 80% of them singletons. Study results and limitations: Owing to a small donor count, the genetic and exposure-history diversity represented was limited.

As regards this clone: Its antigen is undetermined.

The length of the CDR3 is 19 residues. Trimming took off 5 bases at V and 0 bases at J, with 21 bases between the two ends. The germline V gene encodes CDR1 SGHNT and CDR2 YYREEE (reference sequence). This chain uses TRBV5-4 with TRBJ2-6; weak D call: TRBD2 (6 bases). The sequence derives from a woman in her thirties or forties in good health. Some clones in this sample may be carry-over from other donors' samples. Sequenced: PBMCs. CDR3 amino acids: CASRSEEVVGGSGANVLTF. Written as DNA, the CDR3 is TGTGCCAGCAGATCGGAAGAGGTCGTGGGGGGCTCTGGGGCCAACGTCCTGACTTTC. Together with reference TRBV5-4 and TRBJ2-6, the CDR3 gives the full variable domain: ETGVTQSPTHLIKTRGQQVTLRCSSQSGHNTVSWYQQALGQGPQFIFQYYREEENGRGNFPPRFSGLQFPNYSSELNVNALELDDSALYLCASRSEEVVGGSGANVLTFGAGSRLTVL.